These T cell receptor beta chains were read from a single sample in a study of T cell repertoires in cytomegalovirus infection. Via MiXCR, TCRdb re-called the reads, giving one row per CDR3 protein. This table holds around 300,000 distinct CDR3 sequences, 20% to 25% found once. Their recognized antigens are unknown. The sequencing here drew on cultured PBMCs, taken from culture after CMV antigen stimulation. The receptors originated from a human donor in good health (CMV status not recorded). Some clones in this sample may be carry-over from other donors' samples. The CDR3 runs from the conserved cysteine through the conserved F or W. Fields, in order: J gene, clone size, D gene, V gene, CDR3 DNA, CDR3 protein. A D gene is named only where the DNA matches it firmly. A row's size may be missing; if present it is once, few, many or a size class.

TRBJ1-5 . . TRBV19 TGTGCCAGTAGTATCGGAGGGGATAGCAATCAGCCCCAGCATTTT CASSIGGDSNQPQHF
TRBJ1-5 . TRBD1 TRBV19 TGTGCCAGTAGTATAATACAGGGGAGCAATCAGCCCCAGCATTTT CASSIIQGSNQPQHF
TRBJ1-4 many TRBD1 TRBV7-6 TGTGCCAGCAGCCAAGGACAGGGATATGAAAAACTGTTTTTT CASSQGQGYEKLFF
TRBJ2-4 many TRBD2 TRBV11-2 TGTGCCAGCAGCCCCAGGCGGGGGTGGGAAAGTAGGGACAAAAACATTCAGTACTTC CASSPRRGWESRDKNIQYF
TRBJ2-1 . TRBD1 TRBV6-6 TGTGCCAGCAGTTACCCCCGGACAGGGTTCAGGCATGAGCAGTTCTTC CASSYPRTGFRHEQFF
TRBJ2-5 many . TRBV7-2 TGTGCCAGCAGCTTAGCGCTAGGGGGGGAGACCCAGTACTTC CASSLALGGETQYF
TRBJ2-7 . TRBD1 TRBV7-9 TGTGCCAGCAGCCGCGGTCGGGACAGCTACTACGAGCAGTACTTC CASSRGRDSYYEQYF
TRBJ2-1 . . TRBV24-1 TGTGCCACCAGCCCCGGCAATGAGCAGTTCTTC CATSPGNEQFF
TRBJ2-3 . . TRBV7-4 TGTGCCAGCAGCTGGTTGGCAGGACTTTCCACAGATACGCAGTATTTT CASSWLAGLSTDTQYF
TRBJ1-1 many . TRBV4-1 TGCGCCAGCAGCCAAGGTCTTAGGGGGACTGAAGCTTTCTTT CASSQGLRGTEAFF